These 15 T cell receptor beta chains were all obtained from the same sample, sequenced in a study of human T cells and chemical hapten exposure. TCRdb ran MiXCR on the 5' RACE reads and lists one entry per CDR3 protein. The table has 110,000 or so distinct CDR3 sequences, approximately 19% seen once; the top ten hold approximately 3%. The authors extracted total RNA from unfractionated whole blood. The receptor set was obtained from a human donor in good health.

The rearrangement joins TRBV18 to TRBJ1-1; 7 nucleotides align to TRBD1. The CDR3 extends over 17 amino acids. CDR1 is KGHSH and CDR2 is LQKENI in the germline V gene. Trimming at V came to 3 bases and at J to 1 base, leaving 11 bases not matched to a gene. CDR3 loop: CASSPMGGGVANTEAFF. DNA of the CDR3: TGTGCCAGCTCACCTATGGGAGGGGGCGTAGCGAACACTGAAGCTTTCTTT.

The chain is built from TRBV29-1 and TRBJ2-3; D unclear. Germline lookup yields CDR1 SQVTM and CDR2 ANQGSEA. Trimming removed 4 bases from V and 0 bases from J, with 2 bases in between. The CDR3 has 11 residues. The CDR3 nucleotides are TGCAGCGTTGGGAGCACAGATACGCAGTATTTT. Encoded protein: CSVGSTDTQYF.

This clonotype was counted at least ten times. The CDR3 sequence: CASGYSGIPATNEQFF. Here the CDR3 DNA reads TGTGCCAGCGGGTATTCCGGGATCCCTGCAACTAATGAGCAGTTCTTC. The rearrangement uses TRBV28 and TRBJ2-1, with TRBD2 as a possible D gene (5 bases). V lost 8 bases and J 7 bases, leaving 24 bases between the germline ends. The CDR3 spans 16 residues. Germline V gives CDR1 MDHEN, CDR2 SYDVKM.

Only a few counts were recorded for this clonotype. CDR3 coding DNA: TGCGCCAGCAGGAGGGACTTAGGGGTAGGCGAGCAGTACTTC. It is translated as CASRRDLGVGEQYF. The chain employs TRBV10-2 and TRBJ2-7; D is possibly TRBD2 (6 bases). Germline CDR1 and CDR2: WSHSY and SAAADI. Trimming removed 6 bases at V and 6 bases at J, with 18 bases between. CDR3 length: 14 residues.

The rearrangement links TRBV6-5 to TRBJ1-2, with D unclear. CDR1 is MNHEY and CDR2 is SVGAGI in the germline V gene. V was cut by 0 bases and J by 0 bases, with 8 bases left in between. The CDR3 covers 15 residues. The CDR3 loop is CASSYSTITNYGYTF. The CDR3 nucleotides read TGTGCCAGCAGTTACTCAACGATAACTAACTATGGCTACACCTTC.

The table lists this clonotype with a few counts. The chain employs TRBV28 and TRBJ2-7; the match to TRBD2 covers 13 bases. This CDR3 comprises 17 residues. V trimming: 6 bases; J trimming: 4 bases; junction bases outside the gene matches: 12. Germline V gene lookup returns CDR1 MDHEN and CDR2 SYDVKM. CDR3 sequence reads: CASSLTYRLAGGYEQYF. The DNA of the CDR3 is TGTGCCAGCAGCCTAACCTATCGACTAGCGGGAGGATACGAGCAGTACTTC.

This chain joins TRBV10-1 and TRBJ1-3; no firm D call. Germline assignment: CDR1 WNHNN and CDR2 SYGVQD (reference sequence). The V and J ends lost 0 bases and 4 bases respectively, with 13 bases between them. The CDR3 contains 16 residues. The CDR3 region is CASSESLGSGGNTIYF. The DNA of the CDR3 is TGCGCCAGCAGTGAGTCGCTGGGTTCGGGAGGAAACACCATATATTTT.

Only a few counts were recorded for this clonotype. CDR3 residues: CASSARTSGRLRNEQFF. The CDR3 DNA is TGTGCCAGCAGTGCGCGGACTAGCGGGAGGCTGAGGAATGAGCAGTTCTTC. The V call is TRBV12-3 or TRBV12-4, the J call TRBJ2-1; 14 bases fit TRBD2. The CDR3 length is 17 residues. With 5 bases clipped from V and 7 bases from J, the junction kept 10 bases outside the gene matches.

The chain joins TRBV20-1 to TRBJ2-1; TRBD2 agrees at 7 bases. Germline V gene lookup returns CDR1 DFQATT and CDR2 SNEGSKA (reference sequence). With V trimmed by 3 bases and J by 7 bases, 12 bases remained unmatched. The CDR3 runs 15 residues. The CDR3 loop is CSASIGASGRNEQFF. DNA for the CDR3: TGCAGTGCTAGTATAGGGGCTAGCGGCCGTAATGAGCAGTTCTTC.

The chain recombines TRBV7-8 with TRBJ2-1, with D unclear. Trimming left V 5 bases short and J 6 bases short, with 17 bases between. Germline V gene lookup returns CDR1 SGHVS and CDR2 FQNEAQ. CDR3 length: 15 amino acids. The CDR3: CASSRSSTPGNEQFF. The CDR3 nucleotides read TGTGCCAGCAGCCGATCTTCTACTCCGGGCAATGAGCAGTTCTTC.

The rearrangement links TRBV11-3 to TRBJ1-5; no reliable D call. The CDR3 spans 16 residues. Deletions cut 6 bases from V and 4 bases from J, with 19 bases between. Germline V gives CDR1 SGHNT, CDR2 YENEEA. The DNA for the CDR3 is TGTGCCAGCAGTCGGATTCAAGGAAGAACGAATCAGCCCCAGCATTTT. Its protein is CASSRIQGRTNQPQHF. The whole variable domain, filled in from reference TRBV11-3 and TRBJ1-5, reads EAGVVQSPRYKIIEKKQPVAFWCNPISGHNTLYWYLQNLGQGPELLIRYENEEAVDDSQLPKDRFSAERLKGVDSTLKIQPAELGDSAVYLCASSRIQGRTNQPQHFGDGTRLSIL.

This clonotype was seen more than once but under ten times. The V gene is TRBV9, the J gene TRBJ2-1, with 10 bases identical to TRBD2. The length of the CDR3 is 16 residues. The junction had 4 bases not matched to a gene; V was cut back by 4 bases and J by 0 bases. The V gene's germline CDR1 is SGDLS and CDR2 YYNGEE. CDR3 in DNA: TGTGCCAGCAGCCCAGCGGGGGGGGGCTCCTACAATGAGCAGTTCTTC. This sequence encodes CASSPAGGGSYNEQFF.

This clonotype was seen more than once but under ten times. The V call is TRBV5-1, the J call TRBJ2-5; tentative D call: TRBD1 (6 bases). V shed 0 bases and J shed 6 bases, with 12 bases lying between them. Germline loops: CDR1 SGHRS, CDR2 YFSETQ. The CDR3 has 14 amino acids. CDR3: CASSLETGGKTQYF. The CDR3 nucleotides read TGCGCCAGCAGCTTGGAGACAGGCGGAAAGACCCAGTACTTC.

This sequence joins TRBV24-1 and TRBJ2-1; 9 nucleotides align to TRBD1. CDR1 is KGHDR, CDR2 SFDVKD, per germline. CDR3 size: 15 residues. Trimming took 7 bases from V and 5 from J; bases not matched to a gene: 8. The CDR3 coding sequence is TGTGCCACCAGCGAAAACAGGGGGCTGGACAATGAGCAGTTCTTC. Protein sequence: CATSENRGLDNEQFF.

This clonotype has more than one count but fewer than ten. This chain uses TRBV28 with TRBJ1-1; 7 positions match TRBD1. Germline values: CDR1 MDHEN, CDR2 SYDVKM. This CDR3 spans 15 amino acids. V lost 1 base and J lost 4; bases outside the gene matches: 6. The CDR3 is CASSLFRAGGTEAFF. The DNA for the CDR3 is TGTGCCAGCAGTTTATTTCGCGCAGGGGGCACTGAAGCTTTCTTT.